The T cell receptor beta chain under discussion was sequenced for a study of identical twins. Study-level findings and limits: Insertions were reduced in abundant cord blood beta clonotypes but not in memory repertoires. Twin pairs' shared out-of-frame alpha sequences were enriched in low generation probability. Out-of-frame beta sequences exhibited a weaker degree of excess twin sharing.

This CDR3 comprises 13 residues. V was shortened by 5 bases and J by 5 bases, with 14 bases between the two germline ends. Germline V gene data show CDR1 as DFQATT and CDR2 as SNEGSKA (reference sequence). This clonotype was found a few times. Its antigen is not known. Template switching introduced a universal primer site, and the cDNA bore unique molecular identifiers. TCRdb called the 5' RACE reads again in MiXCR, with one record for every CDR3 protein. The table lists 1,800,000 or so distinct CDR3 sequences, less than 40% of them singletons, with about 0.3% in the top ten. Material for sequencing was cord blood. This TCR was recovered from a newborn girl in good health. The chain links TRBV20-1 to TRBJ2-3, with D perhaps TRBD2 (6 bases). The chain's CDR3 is CSAARDLGDTQYF. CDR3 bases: TGCAGTGCTGCCCGGGACTTGGGAGATACGCAGTATTTT.